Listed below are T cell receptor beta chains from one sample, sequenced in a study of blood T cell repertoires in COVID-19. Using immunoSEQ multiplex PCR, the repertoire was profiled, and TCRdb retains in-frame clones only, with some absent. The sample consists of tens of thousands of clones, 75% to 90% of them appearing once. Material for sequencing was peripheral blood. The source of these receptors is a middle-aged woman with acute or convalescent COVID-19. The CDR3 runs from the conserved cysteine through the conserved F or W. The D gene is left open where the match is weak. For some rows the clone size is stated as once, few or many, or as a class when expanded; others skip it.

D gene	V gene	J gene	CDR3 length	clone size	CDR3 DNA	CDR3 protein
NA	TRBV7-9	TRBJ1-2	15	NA	TGTGCCAGCAGCTTAGTCACGGGTTCTAACTATGGCTACACCTTC	CASSLVTGSNYGYTF
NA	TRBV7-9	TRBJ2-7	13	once	TGTGCCAGCAGCTTTCCAGGGAGGTACGAGCAGTACTTC	CASSFPGRYEQYF
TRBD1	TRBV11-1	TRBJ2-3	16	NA	TGTGCCAGCAGCTTAGGGGGTCAGGGGGCAACAGATACGCAGTATTTT	CASSLGGQGATDTQYF
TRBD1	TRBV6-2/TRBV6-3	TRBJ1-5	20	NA	TGTGCCAGCAGTTACTTTCCGGGACAGGGGGGGATGTTAGGCAATCAGCCCCAGCATTTT	CASSYFPGQGGMLGNQPQHF
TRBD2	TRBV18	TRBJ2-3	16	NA	TGTGCCAGCTCGCCGGGACTAGCGGGGTTCACAGATACGCAGTATTTT	CASSPGLAGFTDTQYF
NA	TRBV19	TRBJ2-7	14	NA	TGTGCCAGTAGTACGACAGGGGAGGGCTACGAGCAGTACTTC	CASSTTGEGYEQYF
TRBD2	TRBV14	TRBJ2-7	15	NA	TGTGCCAGCAGCCCACTAGCGGGAGTTGGAAGCGAGCAGTACTTC	CASSPLAGVGSEQYF
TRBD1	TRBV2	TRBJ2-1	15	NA	TGTGCCAGCAGTGTATCAGGGGGTAATAGAAATGAGCAGTTCTTC	CASSVSGGNRNEQFF
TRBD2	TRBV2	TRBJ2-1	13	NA	TGTGCCAGCAGTCTAGGGCGGGAGGATGAGCAGTTCTTC	CASSLGREDEQFF
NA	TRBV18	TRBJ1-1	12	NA	TGTGCCAGCTCACTCGGGACTGATGAAGCTTTCTTT	CASSLGTDEAFF
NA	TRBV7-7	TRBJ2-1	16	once	TGTGCCAGCAGCTTAGCTAGACAGAAAACCCTCAATGAGCAGTTCTTC	CASSLARQKTLNEQFF
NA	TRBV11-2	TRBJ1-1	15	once	TGTGCCAGCAGCTTTGGGGGCGTCATGAACACTGAAGCTTTCTTT	CASSFGGVMNTEAFF
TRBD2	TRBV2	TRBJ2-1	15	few	TGTGCCAGCAGTCGGGCTAGCGGGGGTTCCAATGAGCAGTTCTTC	CASSRASGGSNEQFF
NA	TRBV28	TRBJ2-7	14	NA	TGTGCCAGCAGTTTCTGGGGCCGGGCCGACGAGCAGTACTTC	CASSFWGRADEQYF
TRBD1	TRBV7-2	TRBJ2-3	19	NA	TGTGCCAGCAGCCCCCTCCGGACAGGGCCCCCTGGGAGCACAGATACGCAGTATTTT	CASSPLRTGPPGSTDTQYF
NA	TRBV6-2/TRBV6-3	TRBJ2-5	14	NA	TGTGCCAGCAGCAGAGCGACCGGGAGAGAGACCCAGTACTTC	CASSRATGRETQYF
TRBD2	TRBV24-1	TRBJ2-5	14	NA	TGTGCCACCAGTGACGCGGGAGGGGCAGAGACCCAGTACTTC	CATSDAGGAETQYF
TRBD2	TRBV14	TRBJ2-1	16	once	TGTGCCAGCAGCCAAGAATCTAGCGGGAGAAGTGATGAGCAGTTCTTC	CASSQESSGRSDEQFF
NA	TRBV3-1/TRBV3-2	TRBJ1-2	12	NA	TGTGCCAGCAGCCAAGTTAACACTGGCTACACCTTC	CASSQVNTGYTF
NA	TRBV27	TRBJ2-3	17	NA	TGTGCCAGCAGTTTAGGGGGGGCCCGTCTGGGCACAGATACGCAGTATTTT	CASSLGGARLGTDTQYF
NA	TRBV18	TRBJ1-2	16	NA	TGTGCCAGCTCACAGACCGGGACATCGCATGGTGATGGCTACACCTTC	CASSQTGTSHGDGYTF
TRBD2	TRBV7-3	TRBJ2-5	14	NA	TGTGCCAGCAGCCCCTCGGGAGGTAGAGAGACCCAGTACTTC	CASSPSGGRETQYF
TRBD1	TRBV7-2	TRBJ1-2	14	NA	TGTGCCAGCAGCTTATCCGACAGGGCAAATGGCTACACCTTC	CASSLSDRANGYTF
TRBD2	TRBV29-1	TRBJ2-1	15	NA	TGCAGCGTTGAAGTCGTGGGAGGGCCGGTCAATGAGCAGTTCTTC	CSVEVVGGPVNEQFF
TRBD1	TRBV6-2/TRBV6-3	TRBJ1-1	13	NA	TGTGCCAGCAGTCCCGGGACAGGGGGCTTGTCTTTCTTT	CASSPGTGGLSFF
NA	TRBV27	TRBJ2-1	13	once	TGTGCCAGCAGTTTCGGGGGATGGGGTGAGCAGTTCTTC	CASSFGGWGEQFF
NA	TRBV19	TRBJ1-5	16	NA	TGTGCCAGCAATCCGATTGACGGAGATAGCAATCAGCCCCAGCATTTT	CASNPIDGDSNQPQHF
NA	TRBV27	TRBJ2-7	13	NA	TGTGCCAGCAGTTTAAAGGGGAACTACGAGCAGTACTTC	CASSLKGNYEQYF
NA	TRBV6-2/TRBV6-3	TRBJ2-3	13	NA	TGTGCCAGCAGCCCTCCGTACACAGATACGCAGTATTTT	CASSPPYTDTQYF
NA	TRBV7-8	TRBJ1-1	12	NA	TGTGCCAGCAGTGGTTGGCAAACTGAAGCTTTCTTT	CASSGWQTEAFF
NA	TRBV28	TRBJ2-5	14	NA	TGTGCCAGCAGTTCCCCCTGGCCCCAAGAGACCCAGTACTTC	CASSSPWPQETQYF
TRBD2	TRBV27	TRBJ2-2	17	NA	TGTGCCAGCAGTTCCAGACTAGCGGATTTGAACACCGGGGAGCTGTTTTTT	CASSSRLADLNTGELFF
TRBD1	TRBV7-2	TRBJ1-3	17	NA	TGTGCCAGCAGCTCTTCGGGACAGGGTTGGTATGGAAACACCATATATTTT	CASSSSGQGWYGNTIYF
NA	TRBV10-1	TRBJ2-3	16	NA	TGCGCCAGCAGCAAGGCGCTCAGGGGACGCACAGATACGCAGTATTTT	CASSKALRGRTDTQYF
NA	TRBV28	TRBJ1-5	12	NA	TGTGCCACCCTAGACCCCAATCAGCCCCAGCATTTT	CATLDPNQPQHF
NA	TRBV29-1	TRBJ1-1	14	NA	TGCAGCGTTGAAGCCGTACAGGGGAACACTGAAGCTTTCTTT	CSVEAVQGNTEAFF
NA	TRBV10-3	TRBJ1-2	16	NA	TGTGCCATCAGTGATTTCATGACAGCCGACCAGTATGGCTACACCTTC	CAISDFMTADQYGYTF
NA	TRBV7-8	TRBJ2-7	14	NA	TGTGCCAGCAGCCCTGTGGGAGCCTCCTACGAGCAGTACTTC	CASSPVGASYEQYF
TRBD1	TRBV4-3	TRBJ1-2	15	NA	TGCGCCAGCAGCCGAGGGACAGAAGACATTTATGGCTACACCTTC	CASSRGTEDIYGYTF
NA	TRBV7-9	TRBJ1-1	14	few	TGTGCCAGCAGCAAGCCCATACTTAACACTGAAGCTTTCTTT	CASSKPILNTEAFF
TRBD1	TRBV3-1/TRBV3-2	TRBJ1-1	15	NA	TGTGCCAGCACTCAGGGGGCCGGGACGAACACTGAAGCTTTCTTT	CASTQGAGTNTEAFF
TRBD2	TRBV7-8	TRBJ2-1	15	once	TGTGCCAGCAGCTTACTGGCTAGCGGGGGGACTGAGCAGTTCTTC	CASSLLASGGTEQFF
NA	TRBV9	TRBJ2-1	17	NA	TGTGCCAGCAGCCCGGACGGGGGGACCCTCGGGGGCGATGAGCAGTTCTTC	CASSPDGGTLGGDEQFF
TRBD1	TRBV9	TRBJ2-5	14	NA	TGTGCCAGCAACCACCTGGGACAGAAAGAGACCCAGTACTTC	CASNHLGQKETQYF
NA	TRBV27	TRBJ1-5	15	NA	TGTGCCAGCAGTTTGGCGGCAGGGATCAATCAGCCCCAGCATTTT	CASSLAAGINQPQHF
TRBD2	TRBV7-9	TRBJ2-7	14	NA	TGTGCCAGCAGCTTCCTTACTAGCGGGGGAGAGCAGTACTTC	CASSFLTSGGEQYF
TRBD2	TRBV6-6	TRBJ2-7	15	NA	TGTGCCAGCAGCCTTAGCGGGACACGCTCCTACGAGCAGTACTTC	CASSLSGTRSYEQYF
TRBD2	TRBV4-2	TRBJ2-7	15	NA	TGTGCCAGCAGCCAAGGCCTAGCGGGGTCGTACGAGCAGTACTTC	CASSQGLAGSYEQYF
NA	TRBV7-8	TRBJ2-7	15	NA	TGTGCCAGCAGCCCTATTGTCGGCGGGTCCTACGAGCAGTACTTC	CASSPIVGGSYEQYF
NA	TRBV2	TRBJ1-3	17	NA	TGTGCCAGCAGTGAAGAATTCTACAGGGTGGGCGGAAACACCATATATTTT	CASSEEFYRVGGNTIYF
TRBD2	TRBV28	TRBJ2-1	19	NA	TGTGCCAGCAGTTTATGGCCCCTGGGACTAGCGGGATTTGATAATGAGCAGTTCTTC	CASSLWPLGLAGFDNEQFF
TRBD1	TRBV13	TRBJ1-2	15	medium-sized	TGTGCCAGCAGCTTAGAAGGGGGCCAAGAGGATGGCTACACCTTC	CASSLEGGQEDGYTF
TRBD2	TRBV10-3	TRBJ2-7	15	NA	TGTGCCATCAGCCCGACTAGCGGGATTTCCTACGAGCAGTACTTC	CAISPTSGISYEQYF
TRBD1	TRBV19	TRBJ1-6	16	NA	TGTGCCAGTAGTATAGATCCGTACAGGGGGAATTCACCCCTCCACTTT	CASSIDPYRGNSPLHF
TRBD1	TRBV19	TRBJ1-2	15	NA	TGTGCCAGTAGTGCGCCGGGACAGGGATACTATGGCTACACCTTC	CASSAPGQGYYGYTF
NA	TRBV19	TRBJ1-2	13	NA	TGTGCCAGTAGTATCGCTAGGGGAAGAGGCTACACCTTC	CASSIARGRGYTF
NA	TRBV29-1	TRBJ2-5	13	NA	TGCAGCGTGGATCGGACAGCCCAAGAGACCCAGTACTTC	CSVDRTAQETQYF
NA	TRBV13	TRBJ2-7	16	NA	TGTGCCAGCAGCTTAAGTGGGGCCGCCCATGCCTACGAGCAGTACTTC	CASSLSGAAHAYEQYF